What follows are 30 T cell receptor beta chains derived from one specimen sequenced in a study of cytomegalovirus exposure and HLA in healthy donors. A multiplex PCR was run with 60 Vbeta primers and 13 Jbeta primers. Libraries were prepared by immunoSEQ multiplex PCR; TCRdb keeps only in-frame clonotypes and omits some of them. The sample yields approximately 170,000 clones, around 75% seen once. Sequences were obtained from PBMCs. The source of these receptors is a male donor in good health and CMV-seronegative.

V is TRBV15 and J is TRBJ1-1; a possible D gene is TRBD1 (6 bases). Germline V gene lookup returns CDR1 LNHNV and CDR2 YYDKDF (reference sequence). V was cut by 6 bases and J by 2 bases, with 10 bases left in between. This CDR3 has 13 residues. Written as DNA, the CDR3 is TGTGCCACCAGGGGGACAATCAACACTGAAGCTTTCTTT. Encoded protein: CATRGTINTEAFF.

The CDR3 sequence: CASSPRDSGANVLTF. CDR3 nucleotide sequence: TGTGCCAGCAGTCCCCGGGACTCTGGGGCCAACGTCCTGACTTTC. The chain employs TRBV2 and TRBJ2-6, with D possibly TRBD2 on 5 matching bases. The CDR3 sequence is 15 residues long. The germline gives CDR1 SNHLY, CDR2 FYNNEI. V was cut by 5 bases and J by 0 bases, with 8 bases left in between.

The chain links TRBV18 to TRBJ2-7; D may be TRBD1 (6 bases). The CDR3 loop spans 15 amino acids. V was clipped by 3 bases and J by 2 bases, with 14 bases between them. The V gene's germline CDR1 is KGHSH and CDR2 LQKENI. The CDR3 DNA is TGTGCCAGCTCACCTGGGACAAGGAGACCCTACGAGCAGTACTTC. Translating it yields CASSPGTRRPYEQYF.

The rearrangement uses TRBV6-1 and TRBJ1-5; D is ambiguous. CDR1 MNHNS and CDR2 SASEGT come from the germline V gene. CDR3 length: 13 amino acids. Deletions cut 10 bases from V and 0 bases from J, with 10 bases between. The CDR3 sequence is CATAQYSNQPQHF. DNA of the CDR3: TGTGCCACTGCACAGTATAGCAATCAGCCCCAGCATTTT.

The V call is TRBV7-9, the J call TRBJ2-5; TRBD2 aligns across 13 bases. The CDR3 covers 16 residues. Trimming took 5 bases from V and 5 from J; bases not matched to a gene: 8. Germline V lookup: CDR1 SEHNR, CDR2 FQNEAQ (reference sequence). Written as DNA, the CDR3 is TGTGCCAGCAGCAGGACTAGCGGGGGACTGTGGGAGACCCAGTACTTC. Amino acid sequence: CASSRTSGGLWETQYF. Full variable domain (rest looked up from reference TRBV7-9 and TRBJ2-5): DTGVSQNPRHKITKRGQNVTFRCDPISEHNRLYWYRQTLGQGPEFLTYFQNEAQLEKSRLLSDRFSAERPKGSFSTLEIQRTEQGDSAMYLCASSRTSGGLWETQYFGPGTRLLVL.

This chain connects TRBV12-5 to TRBJ2-1, with D hard to call. V was trimmed by 7 bases and J by 5 bases, leaving 15 bases between them. CDR3 size: 14 residues. The germline V gene has CDR1 LGHNT and CDR2 FRNRAP. The chain's CDR3 is CASAPTNYHNEQFF. The CDR3 coding sequence is TGTGCTAGTGCCCCGACCAACTATCACAATGAGCAGTTCTTC. Together with reference TRBV12-5 and TRBJ2-1, the CDR3 gives the full variable domain: DARVTQTPRHKVTEMGQEVTMRCQPILGHNTVFWYRQTMMQGLELLAYFRNRAPLDDSGMPKDRFSAEMPDATLATLKIQPSEPRDSAVYFCASAPTNYHNEQFFGPGTRLTVL.

The rearrangement links TRBV30 to TRBJ1-1; 9 bases line up with TRBD1. Trimming cost V 3 bases and J 6 bases; bases outside gene matches: 11. Germline lookup yields CDR1 GTSNPN and CDR2 SVGIG (reference sequence). This CDR3 region has 15 residues. CDR3 bases: TGTGCCTGGAGGGCCGAGGGACAGGGCGCGTCTGAAGCTTTCTTT. It encodes CAWRAEGQGASEAFF.

This chain connects TRBV6-5 to TRBJ1-1, with TRBD1 matching over 8 bases. The CDR3 sequence is 14 residues long. V lost 2 bases, J lost 5 bases, and 4 bases stayed unmatched. CDR1 is MNHEY and CDR2 is SVGAGI in the germline V gene. CDR3 coding DNA: TGTGCCAGCAGTTACACCAGGGGGCGAACTGAAGCTTTCTTT. Translating it yields CASSYTRGRTEAFF.

The genes are TRBV27 and TRBJ2-1; 11 positions agree with TRBD2. Per the germline V gene, CDR1 is MNHEY and CDR2 is SMNVEV (reference sequence). This CDR3 comprises 15 residues. V dropped 6 bases and J dropped 0; count of bases not matched to a gene: 1. DNA of the CDR3: TGTGCCAGCAGGCTAGCGGGAGGCTCCTACAATGAGCAGTTCTTC. Translated: CASRLAGGSYNEQFF.

The chain links TRBV9 to TRBJ2-7, with 11 bases lining up with TRBD2. Losses at the gene ends were 0 bases for V and 2 bases for J; bases not matched to a gene: 1. Germline V gene data show CDR1 as SGDLS and CDR2 as YYNGEE. CDR3 length: 15 amino acids. The CDR3 DNA is TGTGCCAGCAGCGTAGCTAGCGGGGGGACCTACGAGCAGTACTTC. It yields the protein CASSVASGGTYEQYF. The full variable domain, its missing parts supplied by reference TRBV9 and TRBJ2-7, is DSGVTQTPKHLITATGQRVTLRCSPRSGDLSVYWYQQSLDQGLQFLIQYYNGEERAKGNILERFSAQQFPDLHSELNLSSLELGDSALYFCASSVASGGTYEQYFGPGTRLTVT.

This chain links TRBV6-1 with TRBJ1-1, with 8 bases that match TRBD1. The CDR3 consists of 15 residues. In germline, CDR1 is MNHNS, CDR2 SASEGT. V lost 7 bases, J lost 2 bases, and 9 bases stayed unmatched. The CDR3 region is CASNAGQGSNTEAFF. The DNA for the CDR3 is TGTGCCAGCAACGCAGGACAGGGAAGTAACACTGAAGCTTTCTTT.

The chain carries TRBV5-4 and TRBJ1-4; 11 bases align to TRBD1. V trimming: 4 bases; J trimming: 6 bases; junction bases outside the gene matches: 5. This CDR3 region has 15 residues. Germline V gene lookup returns CDR1 SGHNT and CDR2 YYREEE (reference sequence). CDR3 residues: CASSIRTGGHEKLFF. The CDR3 nucleotides are TGTGCCAGCAGCATCCGGACAGGGGGCCATGAAAAACTGTTTTTT.

This clone was observed a few times. This chain joins TRBV4-1 and TRBJ2-7, with 8 bases matching TRBD1. CDR1 is MGHRA, CDR2 YSYEKL, per germline. Trimming at V came to 4 bases and at J to 3 bases, leaving 8 bases not matched to a gene. CDR3 length equals 15 residues. DNA for the CDR3: TGCGCCAGCAGCCCTGGACAGGGTCCGGGCTACGAGCAGTACTTC. It encodes CASSPGQGPGYEQYF.

J is TRBJ1-1 and V is TRBV4-3; the D gene is possibly TRBD1 (6 bases). Germline CDR1 and CDR2: LGHNA and YSLEER. This CDR3 contains 16 residues. V dropped 0 bases and J dropped 2 bases, with 13 bases sitting between them. CDR3: CASSQDRAGVNTEAFF. The CDR3 DNA reads as TGCGCCAGCAGCCAAGATAGGGCAGGGGTAAACACTGAAGCTTTCTTT.

The chain recombines TRBV30 with TRBJ2-7, with a tentative D call TRBD1 (7 bases). The CDR3 totals 13 residues. V was pared by 1 base and J by 4 bases, with 11 bases between. Germline V gives CDR1 GTSNPN, CDR2 SVGIG (reference sequence). CDR3 protein: CAWSGGTEYEQYF. CDR3 nucleotides: TGTGCCTGGAGTGGCGGGACAGAGTACGAGCAGTACTTC.

The J gene is TRBJ2-3, the V gene TRBV7-9; TRBD2 matches 7 bases. Germline loops: CDR1 SEHNR, CDR2 FQNEAQ (reference sequence). The CDR3 length is 14 residues. Unmatched junction bases numbered 5, after V lost 4 bases and J lost 4 bases. CDR3 DNA sequence: TGTGCCAGCAGCTCAAGACTAGCCTCAGATACGCAGTATTTT. It specifies CASSSRLASDTQYF.

The chain combines TRBV7-9 with TRBJ1-2, with 8 positions matching TRBD1. The germline V gene has CDR1 SEHNR and CDR2 FQNEAQ (reference sequence). The trim removed 10 bases at V and 4 bases at J, leaving 11 bases unmatched. The length of the CDR3 is 14 residues. The chain's CDR3 is CANTHRGSGYGYTF. The CDR3 DNA reads TGTGCCAACACACACAGGGGGTCCGGCTATGGCTACACCTTC. The full variable domain, completed using reference TRBV7-9 and TRBJ1-2, is DTGVSQNPRHKITKRGQNVTFRCDPISEHNRLYWYRQTLGQGPEFLTYFQNEAQLEKSRLLSDRFSAERPKGSFSTLEIQRTEQGDSAMYLCANTHRGSGYGYTFGSGTRLTVV.

This rearrangement joins TRBV19 to TRBJ1-1; D gene uncertain. Trimming took off 3 bases at V and 1 base at J, with 6 bases between the two ends. Germline CDR1 and CDR2: LNHDA and SQIVND (reference sequence). This CDR3 is 13 amino acids long. This CDR3 is CASSMYGNTEAFF. The CDR3 bases are TGTGCCAGTAGTATGTACGGGAACACTGAAGCTTTCTTT.

V usage is TRBV6-1 and J usage is TRBJ1-5, with TRBD1 matching 10 bases. V shed 5 bases, J shed 6 bases, and the junction held 7 bases outside the gene matches. CDR1 MNHNS and CDR2 SASEGT come from the germline V gene. The CDR3 is 15 residues long. The chain's CDR3 is CASSPLTGGGQPQHF. Here the CDR3 DNA reads TGTGCCAGCAGTCCTCTGACAGGGGGCGGTCAGCCCCAGCATTTT.

This chain connects TRBV18 to TRBJ1-5, with a tentative D call TRBD1 (6 bases). Trimming shortened V by 3 bases and J by 3 bases, and 9 bases separated the two germline ends. CDR3 length equals 14 residues. Germline V lookup: CDR1 KGHSH, CDR2 LQKENI. The CDR3 DNA is TGTGCCAGCTCACCGTCAGGGGACAATCAGCCCCAGCATTTT. It is translated as CASSPSGDNQPQHF.

The chain carries TRBV19 and TRBJ2-7, with 7 bases that match TRBD1. The junction had 10 bases not matched to a gene; V was cut back by 3 bases and J by 5 bases. The CDR3 length is 15 residues. CDR1 and CDR2 (germline): LNHDA, SQIVND (reference sequence). The CDR3 here is CASSMRTGGINEQYF. The DNA for the CDR3 is TGTGCCAGTAGTATGCGGACAGGAGGAATTAACGAGCAGTACTTC.

V and J are TRBV10-3 and TRBJ2-3; possibly TRBD1 for D (5 bases). This CDR3 region has 14 residues. The V and J ends lost 8 bases and 0 bases respectively, with 12 bases between them. The germline gives CDR1 ENHRY, CDR2 SYGVKD. The CDR3 bases are TGTGCCATCGACAGTCGGCCTAGCACAGATACGCAGTATTTT. Residues: CAIDSRPSTDTQYF.

This sequence joins TRBV2 and TRBJ1-2, with 7 bases aligning to TRBD1. Germline loops: CDR1 SNHLY, CDR2 FYNNEI. The CDR3 runs 16 residues. Trimming cost V 5 bases and J 3 bases; bases outside gene matches: 12. The CDR3 sequence: CASSFLRQGLDYGYTF. The CDR3 nucleotides are TGTGCCAGCAGTTTTCTCCGACAGGGATTAGACTATGGCTACACCTTC.

The CDR3 protein is CASSPDGGHETQYF. The DNA for the CDR3 is TGTGCCAGCAGTCCAGACGGGGGGCACGAGACCCAGTACTTC. V usage is TRBV6-1 and J usage is TRBJ2-5; D is perhaps TRBD2 (7 bases). Trimming cost V 5 bases and J 5 bases, with 15 bases left between them. CDR3 length: 14 residues. Looked up from germline, CDR1 is MNHNS and CDR2 is SASEGT.

Points on this clone: Germline is not matched at one junction end, which may reflect a read error. The V call is TRBV9, the J call TRBJ1-3, with a tentative D call TRBD1 (6 bases). The length of the CDR3 is 14 residues. Germline V lookup: CDR1 SGDLS, CDR2 YYNGEE. The CDR3 is CASNVATGGNTIYF. As DNA, the CDR3 is TGTGCCAGCAACGTAGCTACAGGGGGAAACACCATATATTTT.

This clone has only a few counts. The chain links TRBV19 to TRBJ2-3; D is possibly TRBD2 (6 bases). Trimming took off 6 bases at V and 4 bases at J, with 17 bases between the two ends. The CDR3 consists of 15 residues. Germline CDR1 and CDR2: LNHDA and SQIVND (reference sequence). CDR3 sequence (DNA): TGTGCCAGTAGCGTAGCGGACGTGTCGCCAGATACGCAGTATTTT. It encodes CASSVADVSPDTQYF.

Remarks on this clone: The final CDR3 position lacks the conserved phenylalanine or tryptophan, pointing to a likely read error. The chain joins TRBV4-2 to TRBJ1-6; the D is unclear. The germline V and J ends were trimmed by 0 bases and 10 bases, with 7 bases remaining between them. The germline V gene encodes CDR1 LGHNA and CDR2 YNFKEQ. This CDR3 has 13 amino acids. The CDR3 DNA is TGTGCCAGCAGCCAAGACGAGGGATCACCCCTCCACCTT. This translates into CASSQDEGSPLHL.

V and J are TRBV19 and TRBJ2-7; TRBD1 matches 8 bases. The ends lost 5 bases at V and 2 bases at J; junction bases unmatched: 5. CDR3 length equals 14 residues. The germline V gene encodes CDR1 LNHDA and CDR2 SQIVND (reference sequence). Written as DNA, the CDR3 is TGTGCCAGTAGTCACAGGGGGTCCCCCTACGAGCAGTACTTC. This gives the protein CASSHRGSPYEQYF.

CDR3 sequence: CASSPGGSGNTIYF. DNA for the CDR3: TGTGCCAGCAGCCCAGGAGGCTCTGGAAACACCATATATTTT. The chain is built from TRBV6-5 and TRBJ1-3; D not resolved. CDR1 is MNHEY and CDR2 is SVGAGI in the germline V gene. Trimming pared 6 bases from V and 0 bases from J, leaving 9 bases between. The CDR3 is made up of 14 amino acids.

The J gene is TRBJ1-5, the V gene TRBV9; TRBD1 is a possible D gene (6 bases). Trimming left V 2 bases short and J 2 bases short, with 11 bases between. Germline CDR1 reads SGDLS; CDR2 reads YYNGEE. CDR3 size: 15 residues. This chain's CDR3 is CASSVGAPRNQPQHF. CDR3 coding DNA: TGTGCCAGCAGCGTGGGGGCCCCTCGCAATCAGCCCCAGCATTTT.